The entry below describes one T cell receptor beta chain. In its sample, this clone was seen a few times. Its antigen has not been determined. Base qualities are not recorded, but no much larger clone differs from it by a single base. This sample is drawn from a study of cytomegalovirus exposure and HLA in healthy donors (dated by TCRdb to the late 2010s). Some background on the complete study: An earlier analysis of approximately 590 of the donors reported 250 to 300 Gb of sequence data and 117 million unique TCR beta sequences from 150 million to 200 million T cells. An early release covering roughly 600 HLA-typed donors comprised 300 to 350 gigabases of sequencing data and some 79 million unique TCR sequences. Of the 398 genotyped donors, approximately 83% fell in the genetic ancestry cluster associated with self-reported Caucasian donors. The aim of the study was to test whether cataloging public T cell receptors could identify signatures of past pathogen exposure. Using immunosequencing, the study profiled T cell repertoires from 550 to 750 subjects and related those repertoires to cytomegalovirus serostatus. In addition to the first cohort of 666 subjects, a separate validation cohort of approximately 130 different subjects was used. To predict cytomegalovirus infection status, the study brought together high-throughput TCR immunosequencing, statistical association of individual TCRs with disease status, and machine learning. In a later analysis, previously published TCR beta repertoires from 666 donors were re-analyzed and high-resolution HLA genotyping was added so that TCR occurrence patterns could be studied. The later analysis used no new phenotypic data to find candidate immune exposures, relying instead on TCR beta sequences and their occurrence across donors. To decide whether each TCR beta V gene segment behaved as functional or pseudogenic, an earlier analysis of 587 of the donors relied on high-throughput TCR beta sequencing. Donor age, sex, ethnicity and CMV serostatus were collected together with the repertoire data. A later genetic analysis took genome-wide SNP genotypes for about 65% of the 666 donors and used that subset as a discovery cohort. Every discovery cohort repertoire had been produced on one sequencing platform. Class I and class II HLA loci were covered by the typing at four-digit resolution. Typing coverage differed by locus: A, B, C, DRB1 and DQB1 were typed in about 620-640 donors, DQA1 in 500 to 550, DPA1 in 600 to 610, and DPB1 in 450 to 480. Because of strong linkage in the cohort, a few DR-DQ haplotypes were treated as single units for association and clustering. On average, about 200,000 unique TCR beta nucleotide sequences were sequenced per donor among 398 genotyped donors of the cohort, with 15% to 20% of those sequences being non-productive. Points the paper makes about the study in general: The classifier was reported to diagnose cytomegalovirus status with high specificity and sensitivity in both the original and validation cohorts. Correlated functional status among segregating V segments might reflect linkage disequilibrium, but an unknown experimental factor could not be ruled out. About 15 rarely observed V segments, including chromosome 9 orphons, were excluded from the earlier analysis of about 610 of the donors because counts were too low. Three of the identified cytomegalovirus-associated TCR beta chains were confirmed in vitro to be specific for cytomegalovirus antigens. In a later analysis, TCR association rates were found to vary across HLA loci, with the most associated TCRs seen for DRB1 alleles and the fewest for HLA-C alleles. A further reported finding was that TCR beta sequences accurately predicted the HLA-A and HLA-B alleles for most subjects in the first cohort. A cluster of highly shared sequence variants was judged likely to be a technical artifact of the sequencing pipeline. This cohort had only TCR beta chains sequenced, and the lack of alpha or paired-chain data limited which features could be detected. Most TCR sequences were observed very rarely across donors, whereas some public TCRs were present in many individuals. A later analysis reported that several top co-occurrence clusters appeared linked to parvovirus B19, influenza, CMV and Epstein-Barr virus. Some IMGT-functional V segments, including TRBV6-2 and TRBV6-3, could not be told apart with the 87-base-pair reads, so those segments were excluded. In a later genetic analysis, fewer N-insertions in productive TCRs were reported among donors in an Asian-associated ancestry cluster than the approximately 710-donor mean. CMV serostatus was the only immune exposure information available for the cohort. In a later analysis, 16,951 TCR beta sequences were associated with specific HLA alleles at a false discovery rate of 0.05. A later analysis found that HLA-associated TCR beta chains were more clonally expanded and had lower generation probabilities than equally common non-associated chains. Because HLA typing was missing for some donors at each locus, association tests included only the typed subset. In the study, approximately 160 TCR beta chains were listed as associated with cytomegalovirus. It was suggested by the authors that the approach could potentially be generalized to other disease states and immunological phenotypes. In an earlier analysis of some 500 of the donors, most TCR beta V segments were observed in productive rearrangements about 90% or about 30% of the time, broadly matching IMGT annotations. Strong co-occurrence of HLA alleles, especially DR and DQ, made assigning TCR associations to individual alleles difficult. Sequencing depth was assumed to be roughly uniform across donors in the presence/absence analyses, though that assumption may not hold. V-gene and J-gene trimming of TCR beta chains was associated with a missense DCLRE1C variant in a later genetic analysis, and the association was replicated in an independent cohort. A later analysis found that most CMV-associated TCR beta chains appeared HLA-restricted, with HLA associations seemingly driven largely by CMV exposure.

Measured from the cysteine to the phenylalanine, the CDR3 is 12 residues long. Solely the CDR3 DNA is kept, with 36 bases framed from the first base. Taken from the germline V gene, the CDR1 and CDR2 loops are KGHSH and LQKENI. Deletion took 2 bases off V and 12 bases off J, with a span of 10 bases between the germline ends. Libraries were made using the immunoSEQ multiplex PCR assay. For the multiplex PCR, a mixture combining 60 forward primers for TCR Vbeta segments and 13 reverse primers for TCR Jbeta segments was used. The CDR3 region of rearranged TCR beta genes was amplified from genomic DNA with a multiplex PCR assay. Amplified TCR beta libraries were sequenced as 87-base-pair reads on the Illumina HiSeq System. In the original analysis: Across the 600 to 700 repertoires, a later analysis counted about 81 million unique TCR beta chains, roughly 11 million of which were shared by at least two donors. Raw reads were error-corrected and collapsed into unique sequences with a nearest-neighbor algorithm that merged closely related sequences to remove PCR and sequencing errors. V, D and J gene segments were assigned by aligning CDR3 sequences to IMGT reference sequences. For a sequence to be retained, a match of at least six nucleotides was required to both a V gene segment and a J gene segment. Rearrangements were called productive when the CDR3 lacked stop codons and stayed in frame with V and J; all others were non-productive. Following IMGT convention, CDR3 was defined as the stretch from the second conserved V-encoded cysteine to the conserved J-encoded phenylalanine. In an earlier analysis of around 600 of the donors, sequences lacking an unambiguous match to a single V gene segment were excluded. An earlier analysis of fewer than 650 of the donors classified V segments as functional when productive rearrangements were above 56.7% and as segregating when the standard deviation between donors was above 5%. A statistical classification framework was built for diagnosing cytomegalovirus status from the catalog of TCR beta chain sequences. In a later analysis, TCR nucleotide sequences were compared against IMGT/GENE-DB human TR gene sequences so that V and J genes could be assigned. The TCRdist pipeline was used in a later analysis to assign CDR3 sequences and most-parsimonious VDJ recombination scenarios. In a later analysis, each TCR beta chain was defined by its CDR3 amino acid sequence together with its V-gene family, and reads without a unique V-gene family were excluded. To address suspected cross-contamination and a sequencing artifact, a later analysis removed a few hundred highly shared, low-generation-probability nucleotide sequences. In a later analysis, a clonal expansion index was calculated for each public chain from normalized within-repertoire ranks of inferred template counts. Generation probabilities in a later analysis came from a VDJ recombination model fitted to out-of-frame rearrangements, and those results were checked against IGoR. A later analysis scored TCR-TCR, TCR-HLA and TCR-CMV co-occurrence with hypergeometric tests, applying a repertoire-size bias correction to TCR pairs. A later analysis estimated false discovery rates by permuting HLA or CMV assignments 20 times. In a later analysis, co-occurring TCRs were grouped using DBSCAN, and TCRdist sequence similarity was added for clustering within HLA-allele-positive subsets. Co-occurrence clustering excluded repertoires with fewer than 30,000 or more than 120,000 public chains, plus five with anomalous nucleotide sharing. TCRdb re-hosts the immuneACCESS table, in-frame sequences only. Its copies lack some clones; in the studies checked, an unresolved V gene accounts for under half of them, and the cause for the rest is not known. From that table come the V and J calls and clone size; the DNA was used to work out D and trimming. A total of 75,000 to 100,000 clones appear in this sample, approximately 76% of them only once. The biggest ten clones account for around a fifth of the sample.

In total, fewer than 750 healthy bone marrow donors made up the cohort. At the time of sampling, all cohort members were nominally healthy, though unrecorded immune exposures were likely present. The donor was CMV seropositive and belonged to the group of 250 to 300 seropositive cohort members. A peripheral blood sample was provided by each donor, and peripheral blood mononuclear cells were used for TCR beta sequencing. Genomic DNA was extracted from the blood cell samples with the Qiagen DNeasy Blood Extraction Kit. The clonotype originates from a woman aged 60-75 years in good health and CMV-seropositive. The V and J genes are TRBV18 and TRBJ1-4, with the D gene too uncertain to name. The specimen was PBMCs. CDR3 loop: CASSPAGEELFF. The DNA is as follows: TGTGCCAGCTCACCAGCCGGGGAGGAACTGTTTTTT.